These 2 T cell receptor beta chains were all obtained from the same sample, sequenced in a study of blood T cell repertoires in COVID-19 (dated by TCRdb to the early 2020s). Library prep was done by the immunoSEQ multiplex PCR assay. TCRdb mirrors the immuneACCESS table, restricted to in-frame sequences. Some clones are absent from its copies; in checked studies, under half trace to an unresolved V gene, and the reason for the others is unknown. This sample lists hundreds of thousands of clones; 75% to 90% were detected once. Of the sample, over 9% is held by the ten largest clones. What was sequenced was PBMCs or T cells enriched from blood (not recorded which). These receptors all stem from a woman between 40 and 50 years old who had recovered from COVID-19.

This clone was found once. This rearrangement joins TRBV21-1 to TRBJ2-5; TRBD2 reflects the table's D call only, with no check against the DNA. TRBV21-1 is described as a pseudogene. The CDR3 consists of 16 residues. This CDR3 reads CASTPGRLPSRETQYF. In nucleotides, the CDR3 is TGTGCCAGCACCCCGGGGAGGCTTCCTTCCCGAGAGACCCAGTACTTC.

The chain employs TRBV15 and TRBJ2-1; TRBD2 agrees at 12 bases. Trimming cost V 4 bases and J 16 bases; bases outside gene matches: 8. In germline, CDR1 is LNHNV, CDR2 YYDKDF (reference sequence). The CDR3 totals 13 residues. CDR3: CATSTGTSGQKFF. The CDR3 DNA reads as TGTGCCACCAGCACGGGGACTAGCGGGCAAAAATTCTTC.